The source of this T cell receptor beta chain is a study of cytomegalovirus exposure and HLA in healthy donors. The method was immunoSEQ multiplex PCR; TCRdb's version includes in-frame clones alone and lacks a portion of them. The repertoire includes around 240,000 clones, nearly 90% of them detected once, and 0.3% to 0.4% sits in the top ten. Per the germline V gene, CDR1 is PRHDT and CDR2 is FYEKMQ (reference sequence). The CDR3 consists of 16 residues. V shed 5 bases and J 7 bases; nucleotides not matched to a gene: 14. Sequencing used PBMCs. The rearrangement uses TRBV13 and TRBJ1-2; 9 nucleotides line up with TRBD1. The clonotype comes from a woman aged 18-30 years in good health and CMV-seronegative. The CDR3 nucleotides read TGTGCCAGCAGCCCGCGTCCCGGGACAGGGAAACGTGGCTACACCTTC. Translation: CASSPRPGTGKRGYTF. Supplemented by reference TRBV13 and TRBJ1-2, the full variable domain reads AAGVIQSPRHLIKEKRETATLKCYPIPRHDTVYWYQQGPGQDPQFLISFYEKMQSDKGSIPDRFSAQQFSDYHSELNMSSLELGDSALYFCASSPRPGTGKRGYTFGSGTRLTVV.